Below are 6 T cell receptor beta chains sequenced from a single sample in a study of post-analysis software for immune sequencing data (dated by TCRdb to about 2015). The paper as a whole reports these results and caveats: Patients showed significantly higher frequencies than controls for a handful of TRBV segments, among them TRBV5-6, TRBV5-1 and TRBV20-1.

Their specific antigens are unknown. The protocol used for the library was PCR. Sequencer: Illumina HiSeq 2500. To reduce PCR and sequencing biases, unique molecular identifiers were built into the TCR beta cDNA libraries. Using fastp at Q25 and MiXCR, TCRdb reprocessed the public reads and kept productive beta chains. One record per CDR3 amino acid sequence lists the most common genes and DNA. Here the sample has roughly 170,000 distinct CDR3 sequences; over 25% occur a single time. The ten most abundant clones make up over 1.2% of the sample. Sequencing input: blood. These receptors were collected from a girl under 18 with multiple sclerosis.

The chain combines TRBV20-1 with TRBJ2-1, with 13 bases lining up with TRBD2. The germline CDR1 and CDR2 sequences are DFQATT and SNEGSKA (reference sequence). Trimming at V came to 3 bases and at J to 3 bases, leaving 5 bases not matched to a gene. The CDR3 runs to 16 residues. For the CDR3, the DNA is TGCAGTGCTAGCCGACTAGCGGGAGGCAACTACAATGAGCAGTTCTTC. Translating gives CSASRLAGGNYNEQFF.

V is TRBV7-8 and J is TRBJ1-3; the D is unclear. Trimming stripped 1 base from V and 0 bases from J, with 10 bases between. The V gene's germline CDR1 is SGHVS and CDR2 FQNEAQ. The CDR3 length is 16 residues. The DNA for the CDR3 is TGTGCCAGCAGCTTAGTGGGGTTACTCTCTGGAAACACCATATATTTT. Translated: CASSLVGLLSGNTIYF.

The table lists this clonotype with a few counts. The V and J genes are TRBV6-1 and TRBJ2-3; TRBD2 agrees at 8 bases. The CDR3 consists of 17 residues. The V gene's germline CDR1 is MNHNS and CDR2 SASEGT. V trimming: 6 bases; J trimming: 1 base; junction bases outside the gene matches: 12. In nucleotides, the CDR3 is TGTGCCAGCAGGAGCGGGAGACGGGGGGCGGGCACAGATACGCAGTATTTT. Translation gives CASRSGRRGAGTDTQYF.

This clonotype was seen a handful of times. The chain has TRBV7-9 and TRBJ2-2; a weak D match, TRBD2 (6 bases). The CDR3 is 15 residues long. Germline CDR1 and CDR2: SEHNR and FQNEAQ (reference sequence). V gave up 3 bases and J gave up 2 bases, with 10 bases separating them. The CDR3 DNA is TGTGCCAGCAGCTTCGGTAGCGGAAACACCGGGGAGCTGTTTTTT. It translates to CASSFGSGNTGELFF.

This chain joins TRBV28 and TRBJ2-1, with 8 bases lining up with TRBD2. The CDR3 runs 15 residues. CDR1 is MDHEN, CDR2 SYDVKM, per germline. V dropped 3 bases and J dropped 6; count of bases not matched to a gene: 7. The CDR3 here is CASSFAAGVGNEQFF. The DNA for the CDR3 is TGTGCCAGCAGTTTTGCAGCGGGAGTAGGCAATGAGCAGTTCTTC.

A word on this clonotype: A much bigger clone sits one base away, suggesting this may be a read error. The chain joins TRBV12-3 or TRBV12-4 to TRBJ2-7; D is perhaps TRBD2 (7 bases). The CDR3 spans 13 residues. V lost 4 bases, J lost 3 bases, and 10 bases lay in between. The CDR3 coding sequence is TGTGCCAGCAGTTGGGGGGGGCTCTACGAGCAGTACGTC. Encoded protein: CASSWGGLYEQYV.